The clone carrying this TCR beta chain has ten or more counts. What it binds is not known. This record comes from a study of T cells in Graves' hyperthyroidism and ophthalmopathy. Study background: Once the initial diagnosis was made, peripheral blood was obtained before any treatment. Broader study findings: Most clonotypes expanded in thyroid above 0.001 were likewise present in blood.

Exclusion of patients followed from uncontrolled infection, other autoimmune disease, pregnancy or lactation. The PBMCs studied were ones that came from about 9.9 ml fresh peripheral blood. Amplification of TCR beta CDR3 regions used RNA as the template. Researchers ran a first-round RT-PCR on the TCR CDR3 using the HTBI primer set. TCRdb called the multiplex PCR reads again in MiXCR, with one record for every CDR3 protein. Of nearly 600,000 distinct CDR3 sequences listed, over 12% are singletons. The sample consisted of blood. The sequence was collected from a woman between 18 and 30 years old with Graves' ophthalmopathy.

CDR3 nucleotide sequence: TGTGCCAGCAGTAGCGGGCTGTCCTACGAGCAGTACTTC. Its translation: CASSSGLSYEQYF. The rearrangement links TRBV27 to TRBJ2-7, with D maybe TRBD2 (6 bases). Trimming pared 5 bases from V and 1 base from J, leaving 9 bases between. CDR1 and CDR2 from the germline V gene are MNHEY and SMNVEV (reference sequence). This CDR3 has 13 residues.